The 18 T cell receptor beta chains given below trace back to one sample, sequenced in a study of cytomegalovirus exposure and HLA in healthy donors (TCRdb year 2017). The library relied on the immunoSEQ multiplex PCR assay. For the multiplex PCR, a mixture combining 60 forward primers for TCR Vbeta segments and 13 reverse primers for TCR Jbeta segments was used. TCRdb's version of the immuneACCESS table is confined to in-frame rearrangements and falls short of the full clone set. An unresolved V gene accounts for under half of the shortfall where checked; the remainder is of unknown origin. This sample has roughly 120,000 clones in its table, and less than 80% of those were observed once. The ten largest account for 1.9% of the sample. The sample was PBMCs. The receptors were sampled from a man aged 50-59 years in good health and CMV-seronegative.

The count of this clone is one. The chain uses TRBV9 and TRBJ1-6; 7 bases fit TRBD1. The ends lost 3 bases at V and 7 bases at J; junction bases unmatched: 7. Germline V gives CDR1 SGDLS, CDR2 YYNGEE. This CDR3 comprises 15 residues. This CDR3 is CASSAGTEPNSPLHF. Written as DNA, the CDR3 is TGTGCCAGCAGCGCAGGGACAGAACCCAATTCACCCCTCCACTTT.

Of note for this clone: Other DNA sequences in the same sample also yield this CDR3. The chain recombines TRBV7-3 with TRBJ1-1; tentatively, D is TRBD1 (5 bases). Trimming shortened V by 5 bases and J by 1 base, and 8 bases separated the two germline ends. CDR1 is SGHTA and CDR2 is FQGTGA in the germline V gene. The CDR3 has 13 residues. CDR3 sequence reads: CASSVTGNTEAFF. Written as DNA, the CDR3 is TGTGCCAGCAGCGTCACAGGGAACACTGAAGCTTTCTTT.

The genes are TRBV30 and TRBJ1-2, with a weak D call TRBD1 (5 bases). The CDR3 length is 11 residues. V was trimmed by 8 bases and J by 6 bases, leaving 13 bases between them. CDR1 and CDR2 from the germline V gene are GTSNPN and SVGIG (reference sequence). CDR3 sequence reads: CARQGADGYTF. CDR3 sequence (DNA): TGTGCCCGCCAAGGGGCTGATGGCTACACCTTC.

This clone appeared a few times. The J gene is TRBJ2-7, the V gene TRBV15; TRBD2 is a possible D gene (7 bases). The germline V gene encodes CDR1 LNHNV and CDR2 YYDKDF (reference sequence). This CDR3 contains 14 residues. Deletions cut 6 bases from V and 4 bases from J, with 16 bases between. The CDR3 DNA is TGTGCCACCAGTTTGGGGGCGGGGGAGTACGAGCAGTACGTC. Translating it yields CATSLGAGEYEQYV.

This clone showed up just once. This chain links TRBV4-3 with TRBJ1-1; unclear D gene. V was clipped by 2 bases and J by 4 bases, with 8 bases between them. The CDR3 is 13 amino acids. CDR1 is LGHNA and CDR2 is YSLEER in the germline V gene. The CDR3 spells CASSQREVTEAFF. DNA of the CDR3: TGCGCCAGCAGCCAAAGGGAGGTCACTGAAGCTTTCTTT.

This clone was recorded a few times. CDR3 protein: CASSDDRRDTGELFF. CDR3 DNA sequence: TGTGCCAGCAGCGACGACAGGAGAGACACCGGGGAGCTGTTTTTT. The V gene is TRBV9, the J gene TRBJ2-2, with TRBD1 as a possible D gene (6 bases). The CDR3 runs 15 residues. CDR1 and CDR2 from the germline V gene are SGDLS and YYNGEE. V was shortened by 3 bases and J by 3 bases, with 12 bases between the two germline ends.

The chain has TRBV6-1 and TRBJ1-1; D perhaps matches TRBD1 (6 bases). Germline V lookup: CDR1 MNHNS, CDR2 SASEGT. The V gene lost 1 base and the J gene lost 2 bases, with 8 bases spanning the gap. The CDR3 length is 14 residues. The CDR3 DNA reads as TGTGCCAGCAGTGAAGGGACAGCAAACACTGAAGCTTTCTTT. Translated: CASSEGTANTEAFF.

The rearrangement uses TRBV7-8 and TRBJ1-6; 9 nucleotides align to TRBD1. The CDR3 sequence is 15 residues long. J was trimmed by 10 bases and V by 0 bases; bases with no gene match: 4. The germline gives CDR1 SGHVS, CDR2 FQNEAQ. CDR3 sequence (DNA): TGTGCCAGCAGCTTAGCGGGGACAGGGCGATCACCCCTCCACTTT. Residues: CASSLAGTGRSPLHF.

The chain employs TRBV7-2 and TRBJ2-2, with 14 bases fitting TRBD2. Germline-derived CDR1 and CDR2 are SGHTA and FQGNSA. Losses at the gene ends were 4 bases for V and 9 bases for J; bases not matched to a gene: 10. The CDR3 consists of 17 residues. The CDR3 DNA sequence: TGTGCCAGCAGCTCCGGACTAGCGGGGGGCTCAGGCCGGGAGCTGTTTTTT. Amino acid sequence: CASSSGLAGGSGRELFF.

V is TRBV9 and J is TRBJ2-7; 7 nucleotides match TRBD1. Germline CDR1 is SGDLS and CDR2 is YYNGEE. V dropped 3 bases and J dropped 3; count of bases not matched to a gene: 3. The length of the CDR3 is 13 residues. As DNA, the CDR3 is TGTGCCAGCAGCGAAAGGGACAGCTACGAGCAGTACTTC. Translating it yields CASSERDSYEQYF.

This chain connects TRBV2 to TRBJ2-2; possibly TRBD1 for D (7 bases). The CDR3 contains 15 residues. Germline V CDR1 and CDR2: SNHLY, FYNNEI. The germline V and J ends were trimmed by 9 bases and 2 bases, with 16 bases remaining between them. In DNA, the CDR3 is TGTGCCAGGGGCTGGAGGGGGCTTAACACCGGGGAGCTGTTTTTT. It codes for CARGWRGLNTGELFF.

The chain recombines TRBV30 with TRBJ1-1; D is perhaps TRBD1 (5 bases). CDR3 length: 16 residues. V was shortened by 0 bases and J by 3 bases, with 17 bases between the two germline ends. Germline V lookup: CDR1 GTSNPN, CDR2 SVGIG (reference sequence). CDR3 loop: CAWSVQRAGSDTEAFF. The CDR3 DNA sequence: TGTGCCTGGAGTGTACAAAGGGCAGGGTCGGACACTGAAGCTTTCTTT.

This chain uses TRBV7-6 with TRBJ2-5; 12 nucleotides agree with TRBD1. Unmatched junction bases numbered 5, after V lost 4 bases and J lost 5 bases. This CDR3 is 15 amino acids long. Per the germline V gene, CDR1 is SGHVS and CDR2 is FNYEAQ. The CDR3 reads CASSSGTGGQETQYF. DNA for the CDR3: TGTGCCAGCAGCTCCGGGACAGGGGGCCAGGAGACCCAGTACTTC. Full variable domain (remainder filled in from reference TRBV7-6 and TRBJ2-5): GAGVSQSPRYKVTKRGQDVALRCDPISGHVSLYWYRQALGQGPEFLTYFNYEAQQDKSGLPNDRFSAERPEGSISTLTIQRTEQRDSAMYRCASSSGTGGQETQYFGPGTRLLVL.

In this sample, this clone turned up a few times. The rearrangement links TRBV2 to TRBJ2-3, with a possible D match to TRBD1 (5 bases). With 5 bases removed from V and 2 bases from J, the gap between germline ends came to 11 bases. Germline V gene sequence: CDR1 SNHLY, CDR2 FYNNEI. The CDR3 is 14 residues long. CDR3 coding DNA: TGTGCCAGCAGTAGGGGCACAAACACAGATACGCAGTATTTT. The encoded protein is CASSRGTNTDTQYF.

CDR3 amino acids: CASRGTGEQFF. The CDR3 nucleotides are TGCGCCAGCCGGGGGACGGGGGAGCAGTTCTTC. The chain uses TRBV5-1 and TRBJ2-1, with a tentative D call TRBD2 (6 bases). V was clipped by 7 bases and J by 10 bases, with 12 bases between them. There are 11 residues in the CDR3. CDR1 is SGHRS, CDR2 YFSETQ, per germline.

The V and J genes are TRBV5-1 and TRBJ1-1; 7 positions agree with TRBD1. V lost 4 bases, J lost 0 bases, and 6 bases stayed unmatched. The germline V gene encodes CDR1 SGHRS and CDR2 YFSETQ. The CDR3 contains 15 residues. The CDR3 spells CASSPDRAMNTEAFF. For the CDR3, the DNA is TGCGCCAGCAGCCCCGACAGGGCCATGAACACTGAAGCTTTCTTT.

This chain joins TRBV4-2 and TRBJ2-1; 11 bases agree with TRBD2. CDR3 length: 17 residues. Germline-derived CDR1 and CDR2 are LGHNA and YNFKEQ. Trimming at V came to 4 bases and at J to 1 base, leaving 6 bases not matched to a gene. CDR3: CASSPYLAGGSYNEQFF. Written as DNA, the CDR3 is TGTGCCAGCAGCCCATACCTAGCGGGGGGATCCTACAATGAGCAGTTCTTC.

This rearrangement joins TRBV19 to TRBJ1-4; TRBD1 is a possible D gene (6 bases). The CDR3 has 13 residues. Germline assignment: CDR1 LNHDA and CDR2 SQIVND (reference sequence). The ends were cut back, 9 bases at V and 5 bases at J, with 13 bases in the middle. CDR3 in DNA: TGTGCCAGCGGACAGAATCACAATGAAAAACTGTTTTTT. This translates into CASGQNHNEKLFF.